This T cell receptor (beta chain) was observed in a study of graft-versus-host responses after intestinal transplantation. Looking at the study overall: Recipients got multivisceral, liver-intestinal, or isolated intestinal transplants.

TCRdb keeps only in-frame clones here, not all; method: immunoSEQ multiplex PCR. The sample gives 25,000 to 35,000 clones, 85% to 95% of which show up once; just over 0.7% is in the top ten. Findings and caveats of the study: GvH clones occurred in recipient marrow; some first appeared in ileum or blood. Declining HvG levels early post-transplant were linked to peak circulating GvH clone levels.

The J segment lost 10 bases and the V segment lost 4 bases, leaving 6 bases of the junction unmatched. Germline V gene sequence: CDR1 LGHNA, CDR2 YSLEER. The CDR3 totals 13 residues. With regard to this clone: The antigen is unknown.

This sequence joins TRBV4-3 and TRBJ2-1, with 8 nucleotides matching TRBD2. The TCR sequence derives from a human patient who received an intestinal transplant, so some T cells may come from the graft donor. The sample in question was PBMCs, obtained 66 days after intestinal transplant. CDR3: CASSLYSGKEQFF. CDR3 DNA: TGCGCCAGCAGCCTTTATAGCGGGAAAGAGCAGTTCTTC.